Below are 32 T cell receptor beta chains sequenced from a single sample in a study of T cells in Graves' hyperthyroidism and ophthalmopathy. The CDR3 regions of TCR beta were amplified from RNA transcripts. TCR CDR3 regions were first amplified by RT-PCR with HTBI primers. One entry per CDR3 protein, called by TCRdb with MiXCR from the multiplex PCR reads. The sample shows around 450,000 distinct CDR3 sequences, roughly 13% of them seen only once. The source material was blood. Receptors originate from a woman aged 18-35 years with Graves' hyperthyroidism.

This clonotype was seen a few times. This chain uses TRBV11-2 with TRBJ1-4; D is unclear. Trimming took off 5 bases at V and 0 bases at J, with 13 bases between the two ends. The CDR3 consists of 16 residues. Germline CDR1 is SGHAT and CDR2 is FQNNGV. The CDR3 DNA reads TGTGCCAGCAGCAACCCGGACGGCGCAACTAATGAAAAACTGTTTTTT. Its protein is CASSNPDGATNEKLFF.

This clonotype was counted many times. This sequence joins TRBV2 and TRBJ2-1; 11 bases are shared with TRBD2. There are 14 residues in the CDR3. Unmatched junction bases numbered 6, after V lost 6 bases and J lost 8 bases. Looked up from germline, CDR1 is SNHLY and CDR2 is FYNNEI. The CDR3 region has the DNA TGTGCCAGCAGGACTAGCGGGATACGCGATGAGCAGTTCTTC. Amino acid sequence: CASRTSGIRDEQFF.

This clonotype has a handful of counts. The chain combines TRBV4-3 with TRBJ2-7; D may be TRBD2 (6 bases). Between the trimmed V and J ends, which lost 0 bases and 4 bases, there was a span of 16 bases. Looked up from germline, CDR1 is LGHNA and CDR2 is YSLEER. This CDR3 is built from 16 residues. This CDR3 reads CASSQDVWDSTYEQYF. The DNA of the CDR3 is TGCGCCAGCAGCCAAGATGTGTGGGACTCCACATACGAGCAGTACTTC.

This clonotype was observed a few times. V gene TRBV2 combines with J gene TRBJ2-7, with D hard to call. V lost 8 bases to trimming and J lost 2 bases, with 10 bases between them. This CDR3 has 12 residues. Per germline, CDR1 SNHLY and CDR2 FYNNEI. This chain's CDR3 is CASLRFPYEQYF. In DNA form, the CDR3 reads TGTGCCAGCTTGAGGTTCCCCTACGAGCAGTACTTC.

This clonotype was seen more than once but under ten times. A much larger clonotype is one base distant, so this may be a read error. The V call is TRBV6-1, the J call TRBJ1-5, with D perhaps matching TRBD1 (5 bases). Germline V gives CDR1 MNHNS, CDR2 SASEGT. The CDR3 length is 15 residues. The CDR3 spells CAGSAGGNGNQPQHF. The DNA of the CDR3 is TGTGCCGGCAGTGCGGGGGGGAATGGCAATCAGCCCCAGCATTTT.

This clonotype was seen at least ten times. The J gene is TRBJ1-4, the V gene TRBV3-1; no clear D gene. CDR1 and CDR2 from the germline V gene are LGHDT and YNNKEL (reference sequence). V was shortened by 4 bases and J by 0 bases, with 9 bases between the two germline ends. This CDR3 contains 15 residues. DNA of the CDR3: TGTGCCAGCAGCCGGACGGCCACAACTAATGAAAAACTGTTTTTT. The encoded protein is CASSRTATTNEKLFF.

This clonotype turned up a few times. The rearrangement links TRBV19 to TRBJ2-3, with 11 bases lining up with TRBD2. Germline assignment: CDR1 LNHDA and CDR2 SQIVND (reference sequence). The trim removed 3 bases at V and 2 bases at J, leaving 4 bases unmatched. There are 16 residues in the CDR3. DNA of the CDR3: TGTGCCAGTAGTATCGCTAGCGGGAGGCCCACAGATACGCAGTATTTT. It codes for CASSIASGRPTDTQYF.

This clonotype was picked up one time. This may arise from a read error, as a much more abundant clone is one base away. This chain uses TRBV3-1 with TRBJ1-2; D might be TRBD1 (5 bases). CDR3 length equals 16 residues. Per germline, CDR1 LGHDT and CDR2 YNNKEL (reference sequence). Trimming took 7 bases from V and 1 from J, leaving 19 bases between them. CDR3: CASTTSGRAVNYGYTF. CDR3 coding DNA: TGTGCCAGCACCACCTCGGGCAGGGCGGTTAACTATGGCTACACCTTC.

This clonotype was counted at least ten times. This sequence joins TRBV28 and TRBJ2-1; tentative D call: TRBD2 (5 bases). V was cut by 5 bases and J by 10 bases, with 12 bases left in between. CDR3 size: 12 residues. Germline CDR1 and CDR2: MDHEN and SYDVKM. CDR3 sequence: CASSEPPGEQFF. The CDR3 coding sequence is TGTGCCAGCAGTGAACCGCCGGGGGAGCAGTTCTTC.

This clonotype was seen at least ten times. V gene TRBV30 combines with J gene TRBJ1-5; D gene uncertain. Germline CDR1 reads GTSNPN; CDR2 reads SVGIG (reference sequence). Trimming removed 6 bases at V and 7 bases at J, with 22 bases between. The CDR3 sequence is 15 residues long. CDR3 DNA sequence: TGTGCCTGTACAAAAAAGGGTGGGGAATCCCAGCCCCAGCATTTT. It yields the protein CACTKKGGESQPQHF.

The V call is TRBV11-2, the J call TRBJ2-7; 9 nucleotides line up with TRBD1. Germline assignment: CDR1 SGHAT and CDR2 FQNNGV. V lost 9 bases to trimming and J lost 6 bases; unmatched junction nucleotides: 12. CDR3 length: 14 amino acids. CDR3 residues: CASSPQGALSEQYF. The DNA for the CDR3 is TGTGCCAGTAGTCCACAGGGGGCGCTTTCCGAGCAGTACTTC.

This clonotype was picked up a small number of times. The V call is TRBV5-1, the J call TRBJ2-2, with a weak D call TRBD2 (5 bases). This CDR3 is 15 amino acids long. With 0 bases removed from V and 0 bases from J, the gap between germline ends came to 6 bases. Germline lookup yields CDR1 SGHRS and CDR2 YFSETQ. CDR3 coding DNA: TGCGCCAGCAGCTTGGACGGGACGAACACCGGGGAGCTGTTTTTT. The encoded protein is CASSLDGTNTGELFF.

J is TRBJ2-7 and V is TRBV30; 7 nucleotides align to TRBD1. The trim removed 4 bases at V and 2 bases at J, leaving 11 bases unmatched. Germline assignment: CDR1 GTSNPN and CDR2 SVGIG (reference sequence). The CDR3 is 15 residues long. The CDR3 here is CAWTPQRDRTYEQYF. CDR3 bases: TGTGCCTGGACTCCCCAACGGGACAGAACCTACGAGCAGTACTTC.

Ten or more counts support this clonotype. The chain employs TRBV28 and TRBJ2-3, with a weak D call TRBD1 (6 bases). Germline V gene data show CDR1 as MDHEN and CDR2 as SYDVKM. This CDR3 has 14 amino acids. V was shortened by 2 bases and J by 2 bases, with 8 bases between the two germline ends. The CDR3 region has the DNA TGTGCCAGCAGTTTAAGACAGGCCACAGATACGCAGTATTTT. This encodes CASSLRQATDTQYF. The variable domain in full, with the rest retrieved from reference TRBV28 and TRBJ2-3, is DVKVTQSSRYLVKRTGEKVFLECVQDMDHENMFWYRQDPGLGLRLIYFSYDVKMKEKGDIPEGYSVSREKKERFSLILESASTNQTSMYLCASSLRQATDTQYFGPGTRLTVL.

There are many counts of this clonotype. CDR3 sequence: CASSPSRPGQGLYNEQFF. CDR3 DNA: TGTGCCAGCAGTCCATCAAGACCGGGACAGGGACTCTACAATGAGCAGTTCTTC. J is TRBJ2-1 and V is TRBV27, with 9 bases fitting TRBD1. There are 18 residues in the CDR3. Germline V gene data show CDR1 as MNHEY and CDR2 as SMNVEV (reference sequence). The J segment lost 3 bases and the V segment lost 5 bases, leaving 14 bases of the junction unmatched.

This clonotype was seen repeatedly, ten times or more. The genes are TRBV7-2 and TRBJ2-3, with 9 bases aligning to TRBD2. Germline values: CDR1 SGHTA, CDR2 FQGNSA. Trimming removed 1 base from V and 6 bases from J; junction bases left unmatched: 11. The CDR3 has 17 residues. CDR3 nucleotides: TGTGCCAGCAGCTTAGGAGCTAGCGGGGCCCGTGGGGATACGCAGTATTTT. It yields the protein CASSLGASGARGDTQYF.

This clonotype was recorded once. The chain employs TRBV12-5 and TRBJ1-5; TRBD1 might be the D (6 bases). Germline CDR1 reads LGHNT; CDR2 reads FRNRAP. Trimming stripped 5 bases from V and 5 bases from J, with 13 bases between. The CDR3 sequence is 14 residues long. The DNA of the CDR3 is TGTGCTAGTGGTACAGGGTCAACATATCAGCCCCAGCATTTT. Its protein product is CASGTGSTYQPQHF.

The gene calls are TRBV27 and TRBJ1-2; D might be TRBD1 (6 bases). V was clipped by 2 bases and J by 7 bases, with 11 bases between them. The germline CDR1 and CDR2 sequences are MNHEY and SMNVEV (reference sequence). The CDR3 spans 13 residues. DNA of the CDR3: TGTGCCAGCAGTTTAGGGGGGCTCGGTGGCTACACCTTC. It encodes CASSLGGLGGYTF.

The CDR3 loop is CASSFFGGNVEKLFF. DNA for the CDR3: TGTGCCAGCAGTTTCTTTGGGGGAAACGTGGAAAAACTGTTTTTT. The rearrangement uses TRBV27 and TRBJ1-4; maybe TRBD1 (5 bases). The CDR3 is made up of 15 amino acids. V was trimmed by 3 bases and J by 8 bases, leaving 16 bases between them. CDR1 is MNHEY, CDR2 SMNVEV, per germline (reference sequence).

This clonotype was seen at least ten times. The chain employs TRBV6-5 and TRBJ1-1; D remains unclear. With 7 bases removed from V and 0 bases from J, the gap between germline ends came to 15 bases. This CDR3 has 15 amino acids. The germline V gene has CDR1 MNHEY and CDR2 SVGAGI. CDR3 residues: CASTSTDNLNTEAFF. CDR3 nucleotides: TGTGCCAGCACGTCTACCGACAACCTGAACACTGAAGCTTTCTTT.

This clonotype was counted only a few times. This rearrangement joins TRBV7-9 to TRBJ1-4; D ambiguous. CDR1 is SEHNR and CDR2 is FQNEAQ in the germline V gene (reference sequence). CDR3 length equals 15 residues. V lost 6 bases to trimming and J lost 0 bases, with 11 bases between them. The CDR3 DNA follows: TGTGCCAGCAGTTCTCACGGGTCAACTAATGAAAAACTGTTTTTT. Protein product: CASSSHGSTNEKLFF.

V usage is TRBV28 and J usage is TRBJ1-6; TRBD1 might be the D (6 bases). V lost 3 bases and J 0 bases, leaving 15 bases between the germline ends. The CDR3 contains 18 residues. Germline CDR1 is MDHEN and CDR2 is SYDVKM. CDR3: CASSLWGHGSSYNSPLHF. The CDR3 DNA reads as TGTGCCAGCAGTTTGTGGGGGCACGGGAGCTCCTATAATTCACCCCTCCACTTT.

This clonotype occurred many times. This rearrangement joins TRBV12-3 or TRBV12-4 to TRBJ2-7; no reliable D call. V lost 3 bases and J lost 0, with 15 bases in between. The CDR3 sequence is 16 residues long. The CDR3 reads CASSFVAWTSSYEQYF. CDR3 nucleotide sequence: TGTGCCAGCAGTTTCGTGGCATGGACGAGCTCCTACGAGCAGTACTTC.

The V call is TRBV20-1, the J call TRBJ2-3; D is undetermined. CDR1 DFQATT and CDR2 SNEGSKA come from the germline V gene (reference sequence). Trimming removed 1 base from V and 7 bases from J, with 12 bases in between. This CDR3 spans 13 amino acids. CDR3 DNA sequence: TGCAGTGCTAGAGGCCGGACCGATTATACGCAGTATTTT. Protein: CSARGRTDYTQYF.

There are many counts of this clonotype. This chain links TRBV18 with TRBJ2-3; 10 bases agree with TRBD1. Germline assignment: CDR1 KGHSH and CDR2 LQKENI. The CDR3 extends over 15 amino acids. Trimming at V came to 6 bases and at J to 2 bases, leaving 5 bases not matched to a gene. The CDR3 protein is CASSGDRGITDTQYF. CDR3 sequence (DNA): TGTGCCAGCTCCGGGGACAGGGGAATCACAGATACGCAGTATTTT. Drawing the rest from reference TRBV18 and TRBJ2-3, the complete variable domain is NAGVMQNPRHLVRRRGQEARLRCSPMKGHSHVYWYRQLPEEGLKFMVYLQKENIIDESGMPKERFSAEFPKEGPSILRIQQVVRGDSAAYFCASSGDRGITDTQYFGPGTRLTVL.

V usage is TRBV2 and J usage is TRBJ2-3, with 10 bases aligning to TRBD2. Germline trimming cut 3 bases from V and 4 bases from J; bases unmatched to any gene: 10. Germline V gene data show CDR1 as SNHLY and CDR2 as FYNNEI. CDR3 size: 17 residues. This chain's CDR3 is CASSDSSLAGDPDTQYF. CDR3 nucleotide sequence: TGTGCCAGCAGTGATAGTAGTCTAGCGGGAGACCCAGATACGCAGTATTTT.

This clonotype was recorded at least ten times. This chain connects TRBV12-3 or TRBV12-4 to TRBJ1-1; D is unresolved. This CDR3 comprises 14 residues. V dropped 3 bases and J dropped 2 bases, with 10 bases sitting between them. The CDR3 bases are TGTGCCAGCAGTTTTTCAGGTTTCAACACTGAAGCTTTCTTT. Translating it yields CASSFSGFNTEAFF.

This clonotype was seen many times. CDR3 nucleotides: TGTGCCAGCAGTTTACGAGGGGGCGGCGAGCAGTACTTC. This codes for CASSLRGGGEQYF. This chain links TRBV12-3 or TRBV12-4 with TRBJ2-7; 7 bases are a match to TRBD1. This CDR3 region has 13 residues. Unmatched junction bases numbered 4, after V lost 2 bases and J lost 6 bases.

In DNA, the CDR3 is TGTGCCAGCACCTCAGACAGTATTGATGAAAAACTGTTTTTT. Protein: CASTSDSIDEKLFF. V is TRBV7-2 and J is TRBJ1-4; tentatively, D is TRBD1 (5 bases). The CDR3 is 14 amino acids. V was trimmed by 7 bases and J by 6 bases, leaving 15 bases between them. Germline loops: CDR1 SGHTA, CDR2 FQGNSA.

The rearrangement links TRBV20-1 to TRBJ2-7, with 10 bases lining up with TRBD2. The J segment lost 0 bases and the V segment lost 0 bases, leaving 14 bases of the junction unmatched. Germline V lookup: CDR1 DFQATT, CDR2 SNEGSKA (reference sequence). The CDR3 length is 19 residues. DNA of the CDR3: TGCAGTGCTAGAGATCTGAGGACTAGCGGACGAATCAGCTCCTACGAGCAGTACTTC. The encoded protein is CSARDLRTSGRISSYEQYF.

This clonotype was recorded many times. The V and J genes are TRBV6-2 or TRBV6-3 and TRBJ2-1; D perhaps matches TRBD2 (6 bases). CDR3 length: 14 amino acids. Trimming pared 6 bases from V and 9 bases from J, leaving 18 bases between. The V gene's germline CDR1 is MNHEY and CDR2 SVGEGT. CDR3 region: CASRDPPDGGEQFF. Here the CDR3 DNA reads TGTGCCAGCAGAGACCCACCAGACGGGGGTGAGCAGTTCTTC.

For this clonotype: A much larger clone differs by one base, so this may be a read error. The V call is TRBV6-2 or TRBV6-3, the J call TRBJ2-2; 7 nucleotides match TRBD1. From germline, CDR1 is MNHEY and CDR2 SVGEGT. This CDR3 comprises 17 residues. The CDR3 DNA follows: TGTGTCAGCAGTTACTTCGCCGTACAGGGGTTCGGCGGGGAGCTGTTTTTT. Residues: CVSSYFAVQGFGGELFF.